This TCR beta chain was observed in a study of T cells after yellow fever vaccination. There are 12 residues in the CDR3. CDR1 and CDR2 from the germline V gene are SQVTM and ANQGSEA. TCRdb reanalysed the 5' RACE reads using MiXCR and keeps one entry per CDR3 protein. Counted here are about 46,000 distinct CDR3 sequences, 5% to 7% occurring once; the ten biggest clones make up under 11%. This clonotype was counted only a few times. One end of the junction fails to match germline, which may point to a read error. The chain joins TRBV29-1 to TRBJ2-3; D is uncertain. The sequenced sample was PBMCs, either bulk or a sorted T-cell subset (CD4+, CD8+, memory, or dextramer-sorted; not recorded which), obtained 45 days after the yellow fever booster vaccination. The TCR originated in a man aged 25 to 40 who received the YFV17D yellow fever vaccine. Written as DNA, the CDR3 is TGCAGCGTTGACCGCAGCACAAATACGCAGTATTTT. Translated, it gives CSVDRSTNTQYF.